The entry below gives a single T cell receptor beta chain sequence along with its context. Its antigen remains undetermined. Because this receptor comes from a mouse, its gene names and germline sequences follow the mouse reference. The read halts 4 residues ahead of the CDR3 end, with the missing end drawn from the germline J gene. At the DNA level, this CDR3 is encoded by other sequences in the same sample as well. The data were taken from a study of CD8+ T cells in alopecia areata (dated by TCRdb to the late 2010s). In terms of the full investigation: Skin from C3H/HeJ donors with spontaneous alopecia (about 6-13 months old) was grafted onto female C3H/HeJ recipients that were roughly 6-11 weeks old. The study used high-throughput TCRbeta sequencing to examine T cell clonal expansion in alopecia areata, in both the C3H/HeJ mouse model and human patients. In humans, TCRbeta sequencing was performed on scalp tissue and on sorted CD4+ and CD8+ peripheral blood T cells from healthy controls and from patients with patchy or totalis/universalis alopecia areata. Scalp clonality was compared among normal scalp (n=4), patchy alopecia areata scalp (n=8), and alopecia totalis/universalis scalp (n=8). RNA was obtained with the PAXgene miRNA kit for fixed scalp, the miRNeasy kit for PBMCs, and the RNeasy kit for mouse skin. Amplification of TCRbeta CDR3 regions was done by immunoSEQ multiplex PCR using 35 Vbeta forward primers and 13 Jbeta reverse primers. Points the paper makes about the study in general: Compared with normal scalp, lesional scalp, particularly in alopecia totalis/universalis, had higher clonality and more expanded CD8+ clones, which suggests antigenic drive. Unlike mouse skin, which is dominated by gammadelta T cells, normal human skin has resident alphabeta T cells that are also sequenced, and this complicates analysis of the scalp TCR repertoire. Shared TCR sequences between patients were less evident than in mice, which may be partly attributable to HLA diversity in the patient population.

The CDR3 contains 12 residues, cysteine and phenylalanine counted. Of the CDR3's DNA, 24 bases were read; they are in frame from base 1. The germline V gene (reference sequence) provides CDR1 FNHDT and CDR2 SITEND. To prepare the library, the immunoSEQ multiplex PCR assay was applied. RNA was extracted from all samples and reverse transcribed into cDNA as template for TCR sequencing. SuperScript III was used to make first-strand cDNA, primed with a 2:1 mix of oligo-dT and random hexamers. Amplification bias was assessed with a synthetic immune receptor repertoire, and residual bias was removed computationally. Libraries were sequenced on Illumina HiSeq using 60 bp reads that covered the CDR3 and were read from J toward V. The authors' pipeline ran thus. Raw reads were preprocessed to remove errors, and CDR3 was defined by IMGT conventions from the conserved cysteine to phenylalanine. To get clonality, Shannon entropy was normalized by log2 of the number of productive unique TCRs and the result was subtracted from 1. Scalp TCRbeta sequences were cross-referenced with sorted blood CD4 and CD8 repertoires so that the CD4 or CD8 identity of scalp clones could be inferred. TCRdb stores this immuneACCESS table with in-frame sequences only. Part of the clones is absent; in the studies checked, under half of the shortfall reflects unresolved V genes, and no reason is known for the rest. V and J calls plus clone size are reproduced from that table; the DNA served to infer D and trimming. For this sample, 90,000 to 130,000 clones are listed, none of them singletons. Of the sample, about 19% is held by the ten largest clones.

This clonotype originated in a C3H/HeJ mouse with alopecia areata. In terms of MHC, this strain is H2-k. The chain is assembled from TRBV19 and TRBJ2-7; a weak D assignment points to TRBD1 (5 bases agree). The specimen sequenced was lesional skin. The CDR3 amino acid sequence is: CASSGTGYEQYF. The part of the CDR3 DNA that was read is TGTGCCAGCAGCGGTACAGGTTAT.